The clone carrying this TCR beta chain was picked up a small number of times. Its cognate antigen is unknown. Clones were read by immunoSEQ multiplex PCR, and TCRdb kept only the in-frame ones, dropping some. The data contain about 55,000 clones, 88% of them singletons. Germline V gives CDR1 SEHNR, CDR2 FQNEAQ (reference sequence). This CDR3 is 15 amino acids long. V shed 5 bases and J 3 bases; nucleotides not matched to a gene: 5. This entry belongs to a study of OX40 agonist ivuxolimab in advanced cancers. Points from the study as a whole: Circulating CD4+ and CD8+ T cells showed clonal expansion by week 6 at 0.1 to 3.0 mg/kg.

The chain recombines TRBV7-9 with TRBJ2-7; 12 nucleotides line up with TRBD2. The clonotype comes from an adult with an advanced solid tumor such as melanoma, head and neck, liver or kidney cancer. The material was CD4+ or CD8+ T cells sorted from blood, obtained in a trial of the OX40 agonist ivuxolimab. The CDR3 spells CASSPGLAGFYEQYF. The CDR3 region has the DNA TGTGCCAGCAGCCCAGGACTAGCGGGATTCTACGAGCAGTACTTC.